The 20 T cell receptor beta chains listed next were all sequenced from one sample in a study of T cell repertoires in cytomegalovirus infection. TCRdb redid the calling of the reads with MiXCR, one entry per CDR3 protein. The sample lists 200,000 or so distinct CDR3 sequences, over 25% seen once, with 30% to 40% in the top ten. The sequencing sample was made of PBMCs. The receptors here all came from a human donor in good health (CMV status not recorded). Some clones in this sample may be carry-over from other donors' samples.

This clonotype was observed a few times. The J gene is TRBJ2-5, the V gene TRBV2; 9 bases match TRBD2. The ends lost 4 bases at V and 4 bases at J; junction bases unmatched: 4. The V gene's germline CDR1 is SNHLY and CDR2 FYNNEI. This CDR3 is built from 14 residues. The CDR3 sequence is CASSAVAGVETQYF. As DNA, the CDR3 is TGTGCCAGCAGTGCGGTAGCGGGGGTAGAGACCCAGTACTTC.

This chain connects TRBV6-2 or TRBV6-3 to TRBJ2-1, with 9 bases matching TRBD1. V shed 10 bases, J shed 4 bases, and the junction held 2 bases outside the gene matches. This CDR3 is built from 12 residues. Germline CDR1 is MNHEY and CDR2 is SVGEGT. The CDR3 DNA reads TGTGCCACAGGGACAGGGTACAATGAGCAGTTCTTC. Its translation: CATGTGYNEQFF.

The chain is built from TRBV7-3 and TRBJ1-6; D possibly corresponds to TRBD1 (5 bases). The CDR3 covers 16 residues. From germline, CDR1 is SGHTA and CDR2 FQGTGA. The ends were cut back, 5 bases at V and 6 bases at J, with 17 bases in the middle. The CDR3 nucleotides read TGTGCCAGCAGCCAGTCGTTCGGGGGTGTTAATTCACCCCTCCACTTT. Protein product: CASSQSFGGVNSPLHF.

About this clonotype itself: The germline gene is not matched at one end of the junction; a read error may be the cause. CDR3: CASSVAGPSYEQYF. The CDR3 nucleotides read TGTGCCAGCAGCGTAGCGGGACCCTCCTACGAGCAGTACTTC. The J gene is TRBJ2-7, the V gene TRBV7-2, with 8 positions matching TRBD2. Germline V CDR1 and CDR2: SGHTA, FQGNSA. This CDR3 has 14 amino acids.

This CDR3 reads CASSLELAGGRDEQFF. CDR3 coding DNA: TGTGCCAGCAGCTTGGAACTAGCGGGGGGGAGGGATGAGCAGTTCTTC. The gene calls are TRBV5-4 and TRBJ2-1; 13 bases are a match to TRBD2. The CDR3 spans 16 residues. CDR1 is SGHNT, CDR2 YYREEE, per germline (reference sequence). V dropped 0 bases and J dropped 8; count of bases not matched to a gene: 5.

The chain links TRBV5-1 to TRBJ1-1; 9 bases line up with TRBD1. Trimming took 6 bases from V and 5 from J; bases not matched to a gene: 14. The CDR3 sequence is 16 residues long. Germline lookup yields CDR1 SGHRS and CDR2 YFSETQ. CDR3 DNA: TGCGCCAGCACAGGACAGGGGCCACGGGGGAAGACTGAAGCTTTCTTT. Encoded protein: CASTGQGPRGKTEAFF.

This clonotype has ten or more counts. V is TRBV7-2 and J is TRBJ1-1; perhaps TRBD1 as D (6 bases). CDR3 size: 16 residues. CDR1 and CDR2 (germline): SGHTA, FQGNSA. V lost 1 base and J lost 0, with 12 bases in between. The CDR3 nucleotides read TGTGCCAGCAGCTTAGGAGGGGGTCGTATGAACACTGAAGCTTTCTTT. Protein sequence: CASSLGGGRMNTEAFF. The variable domain in full, with the rest retrieved from reference TRBV7-2 and TRBJ1-1, is GAGVSQSPSNKVTEKGKDVELRCDPISGHTALYWYRQSLGQGLEFLIYFQGNSAPDKSGLPSDRFSAERTGGSVSTLTIQRTQQEDSAVYLCASSLGGGRMNTEAFFGQGTRLTVV.

This clonotype was recorded at least ten times. The chain uses TRBV7-2 and TRBJ2-4; TRBD1 or TRBD2 may be the D gene (5 bases each). The CDR3 consists of 16 residues. Trimming took off 6 bases at V and 4 bases at J, with 19 bases between the two ends. The germline CDR1 and CDR2 sequences are SGHTA and FQGNSA. DNA of the CDR3: TGTGCCAGCAGTCCCCTTTCTGGGACGGCGAAAAACATTCAGTACTTC. Its protein is CASSPLSGTAKNIQYF.

The J gene is TRBJ2-5, the V gene TRBV10-3, with 7 nucleotides matching TRBD2. V lost 4 bases to trimming and J lost 2 bases; unmatched junction nucleotides: 4. The CDR3 runs 14 residues. Germline CDR1 ENHRY, CDR2 SYGVKD. The CDR3 DNA reads as TGTGCCATCAGTGCTGACGGGGGGCAAGAGACCCAGTACTTC. Translated, it gives CAISADGGQETQYF.

This chain connects TRBV4-1 to TRBJ2-1, with unresolved D. Per germline, CDR1 MGHRA and CDR2 YSYEKL. The CDR3 spans 15 residues. Trimming shortened V by 0 bases and J by 4 bases, and 10 bases separated the two germline ends. CDR3 bases: TGCGCCAGCAGCCAAGATCGAGCCAGGTACAATGAGCAGTTCTTC. It encodes CASSQDRARYNEQFF.

This clonotype showed up just a few times. V usage is TRBV7-2 and J usage is TRBJ1-1; no clear D gene. Trimming removed 0 bases at V and 6 bases at J, with 8 bases between. In germline, CDR1 is SGHTA, CDR2 FQGNSA. This CDR3 has 13 residues. The CDR3 loop reads CASSLASSSEAFF. In DNA, the CDR3 is TGTGCCAGCAGCTTAGCGAGCAGTTCTGAAGCTTTCTTT.

This clonotype was observed a handful of times. The V gene is TRBV7-2, the J gene TRBJ1-2; D might be TRBD1 (6 bases). The CDR3 extends over 13 amino acids. Germline assignment: CDR1 SGHTA and CDR2 FQGNSA. The V gene lost 3 bases and the J gene lost 8 bases, with 13 bases spanning the gap. In DNA form, the CDR3 reads TGTGCCAGCAGCTTGGACAGCTACGGGGGCTACACCTTC. This gives the protein CASSLDSYGGYTF.

The chain uses TRBV14 and TRBJ1-1; the D is unclear. V was shortened by 0 bases and J by 7 bases, with 9 bases between the two germline ends. Germline V gene sequence: CDR1 SGHDN, CDR2 FVKESK. This CDR3 has 13 amino acids. CDR3 amino acids: CASSQDPTSEAFF. DNA of the CDR3: TGTGCCAGCAGCCAAGATCCGACAAGTGAAGCTTTCTTT.

The chain uses TRBV7-8 and TRBJ2-7, with 11 bases fitting TRBD2. Germline CDR1 and CDR2: SGHVS and FQNEAQ. V dropped 1 base and J dropped 3; count of bases not matched to a gene: 2. The CDR3 is 15 residues long. In DNA, the CDR3 is TGTGCCAGCAGCTTAGAGACTAGCGGGGACTACGAGCAGTACTTC. Protein: CASSLETSGDYEQYF.

The chain employs TRBV6-1 and TRBJ2-3, with D possibly being TRBD1 or TRBD2 (6 bases each). The CDR3 extends over 15 amino acids. V was trimmed by 4 bases and J by 0 bases, leaving 11 bases between them. Germline CDR1 is MNHNS and CDR2 is SASEGT. The CDR3 DNA sequence: TGTGCCAGCAGTGGATGGGGGGCAAGCACAGATACGCAGTATTTT. Encoded protein: CASSGWGASTDTQYF.

The genes are TRBV29-1 and TRBJ2-1, with D uncertain. Germline V lookup: CDR1 SQVTM, CDR2 ANQGSEA. Trimming removed 4 bases from V and 5 bases from J, with 3 bases in between. The CDR3 totals 10 residues. For the CDR3, the DNA is TGCAGCGTTGCCCACAATGAGCAGTTCTTC. Protein product: CSVAHNEQFF.

The chain couples TRBV30 to TRBJ1-5; D unclear. In germline, CDR1 is GTSNPN, CDR2 SVGIG (reference sequence). The CDR3 is 13 amino acids. Trimming cost V 2 bases and J 5 bases, with 10 bases left between them. CDR3 loop: CAWSQSAYQPQHF. For the CDR3, the DNA is TGTGCCTGGAGTCAAAGCGCCTATCAGCCCCAGCATTTT.

This clonotype was observed a few times. The CDR3 protein is CASSHLEGARQDPDTQYF. The CDR3 DNA is TGCGCCAGCAGTCACCTGGAGGGGGCCCGACAAGACCCAGATACGCAGTATTTT. The chain joins TRBV23-1 to TRBJ2-3, with D maybe TRBD1 (7 bases). TRBV23-1 belongs to the ORF category, with a function that is uncertain. This CDR3 contains 18 residues. Trimming shortened V by 3 bases and J by 4 bases, and 23 bases separated the two germline ends.

The chain links TRBV9 to TRBJ2-3; D might be TRBD1 or TRBD2, each matching 5 bases. V was trimmed by 4 bases and J by 0 bases, leaving 12 bases between them. Germline CDR1 and CDR2: SGDLS and YYNGEE. The CDR3 contains 15 residues. The CDR3 sequence: CASSPRGVSTDTQYF. The CDR3 DNA is TGTGCCAGCAGCCCTCGGGGCGTGAGCACAGATACGCAGTATTTT.

A few counts support this clonotype. The J gene is TRBJ1-2, the V gene TRBV7-8; D possibly corresponds to TRBD1 (5 bases). Per the germline V gene, CDR1 is SGHVS and CDR2 is FQNEAQ. The CDR3 has 14 amino acids. V lost 0 bases to trimming and J lost 2 bases, with 7 bases between them. CDR3 region: CASSLAGTNYGYTF. The CDR3 region has the DNA TGTGCCAGCAGCTTAGCCGGGACCAACTATGGCTACACCTTC.